This TCR beta chain was identified in a study of a mutant IDH1 vaccine in newly diagnosed glioma. Concerning this clone itself: Its antigen is still unknown.

Germline V CDR1 and CDR2: SEHNR, FQNEAQ (reference sequence). With V trimmed by 1 base and J by 4 bases, 6 bases remained unmatched. CDR3 length: 15 residues. The assay was immunoSEQ multiplex PCR, and TCRdb's table has in-frame clones only and misses some. In the table there are tens of thousands of clones, approximately 80% of which are singletons. Time point defined: week 35, safety follow-up. One vaccine dose held 300 ug of mutant IDH1 20-mer peptide and came with topical imiquimod. The chain employs TRBV7-9 and TRBJ2-7, with TRBD1 matching 8 bases. This TCR was recovered from a man aged 40-50 years with glioma. The sample in question was PBMCs, obtained from a glioma patient whose treatment included an IDH1 peptide vaccine. CDR3 nucleotide sequence: TGTGCCAGCAGCTTAGAAGGGACAGGACTTTACGAGCAGTACTTC. This gives the protein CASSLEGTGLYEQYF.